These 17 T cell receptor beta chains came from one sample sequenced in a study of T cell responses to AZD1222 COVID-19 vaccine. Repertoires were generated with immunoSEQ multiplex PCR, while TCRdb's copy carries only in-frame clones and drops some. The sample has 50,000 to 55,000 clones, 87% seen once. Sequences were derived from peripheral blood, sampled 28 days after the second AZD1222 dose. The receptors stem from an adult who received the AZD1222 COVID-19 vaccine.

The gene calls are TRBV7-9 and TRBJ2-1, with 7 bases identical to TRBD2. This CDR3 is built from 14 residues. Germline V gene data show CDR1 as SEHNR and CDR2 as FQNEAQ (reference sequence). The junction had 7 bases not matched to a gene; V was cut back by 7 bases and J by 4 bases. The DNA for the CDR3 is TGTGCCAGCAAACGGGAGGTCCAATACAATGAGCAGTTCTTC. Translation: CASKREVQYNEQFF.

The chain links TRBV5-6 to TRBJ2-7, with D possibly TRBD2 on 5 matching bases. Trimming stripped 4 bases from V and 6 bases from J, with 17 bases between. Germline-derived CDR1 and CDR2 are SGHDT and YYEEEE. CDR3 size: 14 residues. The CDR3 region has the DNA TGTGCCAGCAGCCAGGACTTAGGCAGTGGCGAGCAGTACTTC. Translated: CASSQDLGSGEQYF.

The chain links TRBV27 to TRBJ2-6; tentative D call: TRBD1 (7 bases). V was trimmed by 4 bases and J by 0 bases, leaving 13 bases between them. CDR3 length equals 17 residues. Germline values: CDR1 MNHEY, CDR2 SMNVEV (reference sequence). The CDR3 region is CASSWGDRSSGANVLTF. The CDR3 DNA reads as TGTGCCAGCAGTTGGGGGGACAGAAGCTCTGGGGCCAACGTCCTGACTTTC.

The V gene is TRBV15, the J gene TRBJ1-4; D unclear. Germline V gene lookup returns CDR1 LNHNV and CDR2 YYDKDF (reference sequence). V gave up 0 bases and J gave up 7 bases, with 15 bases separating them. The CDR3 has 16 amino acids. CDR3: CATSRDPGHTFEKLFF. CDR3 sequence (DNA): TGTGCCACCAGCAGAGATCCCGGCCACACCTTTGAAAAACTGTTTTTT.

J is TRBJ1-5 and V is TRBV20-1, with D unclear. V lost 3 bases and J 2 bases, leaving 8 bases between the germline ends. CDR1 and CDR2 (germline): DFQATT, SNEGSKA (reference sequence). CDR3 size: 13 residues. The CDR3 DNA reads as TGCAGTGCTAGTTCGGGAGGCAATCAGCCCCAGCATTTT. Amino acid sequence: CSASSGGNQPQHF.

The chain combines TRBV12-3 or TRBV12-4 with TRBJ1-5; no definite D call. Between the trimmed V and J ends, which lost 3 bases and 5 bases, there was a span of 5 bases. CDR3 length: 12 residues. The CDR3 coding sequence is TGTGCCAGCAGTTTGACTGATCAGCCCCAGCATTTT. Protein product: CASSLTDQPQHF.

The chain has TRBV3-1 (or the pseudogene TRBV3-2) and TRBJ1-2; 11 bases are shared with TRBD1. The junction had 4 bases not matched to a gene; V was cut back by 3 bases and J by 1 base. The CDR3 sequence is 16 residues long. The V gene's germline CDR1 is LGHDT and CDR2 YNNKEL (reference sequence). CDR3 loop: CASSHTGTGGNYGYTF. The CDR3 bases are TGTGCCAGCAGCCATACCGGGACAGGGGGTAACTATGGCTACACCTTC.

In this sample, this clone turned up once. The CDR3 sequence: CASSLVSGKSYEQYF. The CDR3 bases are TGTGCCAGCAGCCTAGTTAGCGGGAAATCCTACGAGCAGTACTTC. The J gene is TRBJ2-7, the V gene TRBV7-6; 8 nucleotides agree with TRBD2. Unmatched junction bases numbered 7, after V lost 5 bases and J lost 1 base. The germline CDR1 and CDR2 sequences are SGHVS and FNYEAQ. The CDR3 length is 15 residues.

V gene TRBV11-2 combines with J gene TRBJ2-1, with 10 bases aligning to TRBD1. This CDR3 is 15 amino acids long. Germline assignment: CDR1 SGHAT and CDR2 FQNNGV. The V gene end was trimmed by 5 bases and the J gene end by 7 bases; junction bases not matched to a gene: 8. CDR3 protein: CASSDRDRGKNEQFF. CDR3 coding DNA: TGTGCCAGCAGCGACCGGGACAGGGGTAAAAATGAGCAGTTCTTC.

CDR3 sequence: CASSLDRTGRDEQFF. CDR3 bases: TGTGCCAGCAGCTTAGATAGAACCGGGAGGGATGAGCAGTTCTTC. The gene calls are TRBV11-3 and TRBJ2-1, with 8 bases matching TRBD2. J was trimmed by 8 bases and V by 0 bases; bases with no gene match: 6. This CDR3 has 15 residues. Germline V CDR1 and CDR2: SGHNT, YENEEA.

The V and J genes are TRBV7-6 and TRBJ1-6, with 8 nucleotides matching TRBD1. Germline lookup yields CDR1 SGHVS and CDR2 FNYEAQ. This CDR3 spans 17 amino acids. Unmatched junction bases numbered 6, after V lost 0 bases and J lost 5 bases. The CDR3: CASSLAPGGPDNSPLHF. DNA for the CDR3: TGTGCCAGCAGCTTAGCCCCAGGGGGCCCCGATAATTCACCCCTCCACTTT.

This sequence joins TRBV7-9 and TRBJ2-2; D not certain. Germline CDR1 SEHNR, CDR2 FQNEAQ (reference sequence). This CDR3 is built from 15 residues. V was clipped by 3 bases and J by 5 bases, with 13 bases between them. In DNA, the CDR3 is TGTGCCAGCAGCTTGCGGCGGAGTGGGACCGGGGAGCTGTTTTTT. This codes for CASSLRRSGTGELFF.

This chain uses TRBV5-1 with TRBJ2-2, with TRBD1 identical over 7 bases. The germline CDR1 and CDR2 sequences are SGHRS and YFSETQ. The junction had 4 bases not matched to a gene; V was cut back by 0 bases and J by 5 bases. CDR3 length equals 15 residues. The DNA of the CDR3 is TGCGCCAGCAGCTTGGTACAGGGGAGTACCGGGGAGCTGTTTTTT. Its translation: CASSLVQGSTGELFF. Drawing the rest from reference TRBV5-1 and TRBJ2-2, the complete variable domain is KAGVTQTPRYLIKTRGQQVTLSCSPISGHRSVSWYQQTPGQGLQFLFEYFSETQRNKGNFPGRFSGRQFSNSRSEMNVSTLELGDSALYLCASSLVQGSTGELFFGEGSRLTVL.

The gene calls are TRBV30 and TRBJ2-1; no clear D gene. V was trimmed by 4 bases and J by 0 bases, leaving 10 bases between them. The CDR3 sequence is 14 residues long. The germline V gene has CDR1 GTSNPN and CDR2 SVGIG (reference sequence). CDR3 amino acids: CAWIPANSYNEQFF. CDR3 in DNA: TGTGCCTGGATCCCAGCGAACTCCTACAATGAGCAGTTCTTC.

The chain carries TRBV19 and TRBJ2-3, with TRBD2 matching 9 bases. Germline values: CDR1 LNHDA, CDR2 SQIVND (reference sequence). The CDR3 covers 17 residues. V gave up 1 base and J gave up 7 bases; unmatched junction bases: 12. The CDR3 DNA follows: TGTGCCAGTAGTATAGGCGGCGGGAGGGCCGGGGGGAATACGCAGTATTTT. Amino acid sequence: CASSIGGGRAGGNTQYF. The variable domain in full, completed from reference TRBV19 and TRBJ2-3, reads DGGITQSPKYLFRKEGQNVTLSCEQNLNHDAMYWYRQDPGQGLRLIYYSQIVNDFQKGDIAEGYSVSREKKESFPLTVTSAQKNPTAFYLCASSIGGGRAGGNTQYFGPGTRLTVL.

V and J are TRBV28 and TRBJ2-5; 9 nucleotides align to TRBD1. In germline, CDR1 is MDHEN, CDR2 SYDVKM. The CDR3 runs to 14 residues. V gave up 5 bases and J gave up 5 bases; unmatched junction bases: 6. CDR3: CASSTGGAGETQYF. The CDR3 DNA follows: TGTGCCAGCAGTACAGGGGGCGCGGGGGAGACCCAGTACTTC.

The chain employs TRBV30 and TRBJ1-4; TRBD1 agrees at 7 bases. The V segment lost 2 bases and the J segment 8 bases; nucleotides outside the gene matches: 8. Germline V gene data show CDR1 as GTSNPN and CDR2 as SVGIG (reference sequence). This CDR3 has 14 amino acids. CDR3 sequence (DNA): TGTGCCTGGAGTAAGGACAGGCTCAGCGAAAAACTGTTTTTT. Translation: CAWSKDRLSEKLFF.